Listed below are T cell receptor beta chains from one sample, sequenced in a study of read filtering for tumor transcriptome and immune sequencing. TCRdb recomputed calls from the reads with MiXCR, one row per CDR3 protein. The repertoire holds tens of thousands of distinct CDR3 sequences, with 15% to 20% as singletons. Sequenced sample: a population of CD138-negative cells sorted from bone marrow. The receptors derive from a donor aged 40 or over with multiple myeloma. Both conserved end residues are part of each CDR3. D genes are given only for firm matches. Clone size is not always given. Where it is, it says once, few, many or a class for expanded clones.

clone size	J gene	V gene	D gene	CDR3 protein	CDR3 DNA
many	TRBJ2-1	TRBV4-2	NA	CASSQDWGNPLYNNEQFF	TGTGCCAGCAGCCAAGATTGGGGGAATCCCCTTTACAACAATGAGCAGTTCTTC
many	TRBJ2-5	TRBV20-1	NA	CSASPQGRQTQYF	TGCAGTGCTAGTCCACAGGGTAGGCAGACCCAGTACTTC
NA	TRBJ2-1	TRBV7-2	NA	CASSLAGARFF	TGTGCCAGCAGCTTAGCGGGAGCTCGCTTCTTC
many	TRBJ1-2	TRBV12-3/TRBV12-4	TRBD1	CASSSRGHGYTF	TGTGCCAGCTCTTCAAGGGGGCATGGCTACACCTTC
many	TRBJ2-7	TRBV20-1	NA	CSARLPGYRREQYF	TGCAGTGCTAGACTCCCGGGGTATCGTCGCGAGCAGTACTTC
many	TRBJ2-7	TRBV25-1	NA	CASSVGTGRKYF	TGTGCCAGCAGTGTGGGAACGGGACGGAAGTACTTC
many	TRBJ1-5	TRBV6-5	TRBD1	CASSRGTAGNQPQHF	TGTGCCAGCAGCCGAGGGACAGCCGGCAATCAGCCCCAGCATTTT
many	TRBJ2-3	TRBV29-1	TRBD2	CSVVGLAGIASTDTQYF	TGCAGCGTTGTAGGACTAGCGGGCATCGCTAGCACAGATACGCAGTATTTT
few	TRBJ2-2	TRBV20-1	NA	CGARLGNTGELFF	TGCGGTGCTAGACTGGGGAACACCGGGGAGCTGTTTTTT
many	TRBJ1-4	TRBV6-2/TRBV6-3	NA	CASSYTGRNEKLFF	TGTGCCAGCAGTTATACGGGTCGCAATGAAAAACTGTTTTTT
NA	TRBJ2-5	TRBV19	TRBD1	CASSIGTGVSGRETQYF	TGTGCCAGTAGTATTGGGACAGGGGTATCTGGTCGGGAGACCCAGTACTTC
NA	TRBJ1-2	TRBV29-1	NA	CSVETPGRHGYTF	TGCAGCGTTGAAACCCCAGGGCGACATGGCTACACCTTC
many	TRBJ1-2	TRBV28	NA	CASSSGEVYGYTF	TGTGCCAGCAGTTCGGGCGAGGTCTATGGCTACACCTTC
few	TRBJ2-2	TRBV5-1	TRBD2	CASSPKAGANTGGLFF	TGCGCCAGCAGCCCGAAAGCGGGGGCGAACACCGGGGGGCTGTTTTTT
many	TRBJ2-1	TRBV28	NA	CASTGVHEQFF	TGTGCCAGCACCGGGGTACATGAGCAGTTCTTC
NA	TRBJ2-5	TRBV25-1	TRBD2	CASSEYMGGKETQYF	TGTGCCAGCAGTGAATATATGGGGGGGAAGGAGACCCAGTACTTC
many	TRBJ2-1	TRBV20-1	TRBD2	CSAIDGGGREYEQFF	TGCAGTGCTATAGATGGCGGCGGGAGGGAGTATGAGCAGTTCTTC
many	TRBJ1-1	TRBV29-1	NA	CSVYTPRAGTEAFF	TGCAGCGTTTACACCCCTCGGGCGGGCACTGAAGCTTTCTTT
many	TRBJ1-4	TRBV7-9	TRBD1	CASSRDRGDEKLFF	TGTGCCAGCAGCCGGGACAGGGGCGACGAAAAACTGTTTTTT
NA	TRBJ2-7	TRBV11-2	TRBD1	CASSLAPGGTYEQYF	TGTGCCAGCAGCTTAGCCCCAGGGGGAACCTACGAGCAGTACTTC
many	TRBJ2-3	TRBV2	TRBD2	CASSAASGRVADTQYF	TGTGCCAGCAGTGCGGCTAGCGGGAGAGTTGCAGATACGCAGTATTTT
few	TRBJ2-4	TRBV7-9	TRBD2	CASSLSAGGIPKNIQYF	TGTGCCAGCAGCTTAAGTGCGGGAGGTATACCCAAAAACATTCAGTACTTC
NA	TRBJ2-1	TRBV11-3	NA	CASSLGGGAFSYNEQFF	TGTGCCAGCAGCTTAGGGGGGGGGGCCTTCTCCTACAATGAGCAGTTCTTC
many	TRBJ1-4	TRBV6-5	TRBD1	CASRDRADEKLFF	TGTGCCAGCAGGGACAGGGCTGATGAAAAACTGTTTTTT
many	TRBJ2-2	TRBV12-3/TRBV12-4	TRBD1	CASSRQGDTGELFF	TGTGCCAGCAGTAGACAGGGGGACACCGGGGAGCTGTTTTTT
NA	TRBJ1-6	TRBV28	NA	CASGPGTSGSPLHF	TGTGCCAGCGGCCCCGGGACAAGTGGTTCACCCCTCCACTTT
few	TRBJ2-5	TRBV7-8	NA	CASSLASGFQETQYF	TGTGCCAGCAGCTTAGCGAGCGGCTTCCAAGAGACCCAGTACTTC
many	TRBJ1-2	TRBV3-1	NA	CASSQERGNYGYTF	TGTGCCAGCAGCCAAGAAAGGGGGAACTATGGCTACACCTTC
many	TRBJ2-3	TRBV5-1	TRBD1	CASSFSGQGVTYF	TGCGCCAGCAGCTTCAGTGGACAGGGTGTAACGTATTTT
few	TRBJ2-1	TRBV14	TRBD2	CASSQEASGLYNEQCF	TGTGCCAGCAGCCAAGAGGCTAGCGGGTTATACAATGAGCAGTGCTTC
many	TRBJ2-5	TRBV5-1	NA	CASSTLGQLAEETQYF	TGCGCCAGCAGCACCCTCGGACAGTTAGCGGAGGAGACCCAGTACTTC
NA	TRBJ2-1	TRBV6-2/TRBV6-3	TRBD2	CACSPTLAGELFF	TGTGCCTGCAGCCCTACATTAGCGGGAGAGCTGTTCTTC
many	TRBJ2-1	TRBV5-5	TRBD2	CASSYLAGGSYNEQFF	TGTGCCAGCAGTTATCTAGCGGGAGGTTCCTACAATGAGCAGTTCTTC
many	TRBJ1-2	TRBV5-5	NA	CASTNGGRGYTF	TGTGCCAGCACAAACGGGGGGCGAGGCTACACCTTC
many	TRBJ2-3	TRBV20-1	NA	CSAPARDTQYF	TGCAGTGCTCCAGCCCGGGATACGCAGTATTTT
many	TRBJ1-1	TRBV7-3	NA	CASSSPDENTEAFF	TGTGCCAGCAGCTCCCCAGATGAAAACACTGAAGCTTTCTTT
many	TRBJ2-3	TRBV10-3	NA	CAARTDARDTQYF	TGTGCCGCTAGGACCGACGCAAGAGATACGCAGTATTTT
many	TRBJ1-4	TRBV6-1	NA	CASSAKGFRATNEKLFF	TGTGCCAGCAGTGCCAAGGGGTTTCGAGCAACTAATGAAAAACTGTTTTTT
NA	TRBJ1-6	TRBV19	NA	CASSFWTRDSPLHF	TGTGCCAGTAGTTTTTGGACACGGGATTCACCCCTCCACTTT
many	TRBJ2-2	TRBV5-1	NA	CASGPPGGGPGELFF	TGCGCCAGCGGACCCCCGGGGGGCGGTCCAGGGGAGCTGTTTTTT
many	TRBJ1-2	TRBV4-1	NA	CASSQDPESFNYGYTF	TGCGCCAGCAGCCAAGATCCCGAGAGCTTTAACTATGGCTACACCTTC
many	TRBJ2-5	TRBV30	NA	CAWSSMETQYF	TGTGCCTGGAGTAGTATGGAGACCCAGTACTTC
many	TRBJ1-6	TRBV12-3/TRBV12-4	TRBD1	CASSRQGRSPLHF	TGTGCCAGCAGCCGACAGGGGCGGTCACCCCTCCACTTT
many	TRBJ2-2	TRBV20-1	NA	CSALRTQTGELFF	TGCAGTGCCCTAAGGACCCAAACCGGGGAGCTGTTTTTT
many	TRBJ1-5	TRBV28	NA	CASSFRVLNQPQHF	TGTGCCAGCAGTTTTAGAGTCCTCAATCAGCCCCAGCATTTT
many	TRBJ1-1	TRBV4-1	NA	CASSRDQWNTEAFF	TGCGCCAGCAGCCGAGATCAGTGGAACACTGAAGCTTTCTTT
many	TRBJ2-1	TRBV29-1	TRBD2	CSGRRGAGGGFSEQFF	TGCAGCGGGCGAAGGGGGGCTGGCGGGGGGTTCAGTGAGCAGTTCTTC
few	TRBJ2-3	TRBV24-1	NA	CATSDLNPSTQYF	TGTGCCACCAGTGATTTAAACCCTTCGACGCAGTATTTT
many	TRBJ2-7	TRBV25-1	TRBD2	CASSEYRASGRIEQYF	TGTGCCAGCAGTGAATATAGGGCTAGCGGGAGGATCGAGCAGTACTTC
many	TRBJ1-2	TRBV12-3/TRBV12-4	NA	CASSLAVNYGYTF	TGTGCCAGCAGTTTAGCAGTGAACTATGGCTACACCTTC
many	TRBJ2-7	TRBV7-9	TRBD2	CASSRGGGSSYEQYF	TGTGCCAGCAGCCGAGGCGGGGGGTCCTCCTACGAGCAGTACTTC